One and the same sample provided the 6 T cell receptor beta chains below, sequenced in a study of cytomegalovirus exposure and HLA in healthy donors. The PCR contained 60 Vbeta and 13 Jbeta primers. Only in-frame clones appear in the TCRdb table, and some are missing; sequencing was by immunoSEQ multiplex PCR. The profile shows under 200,000 clones, 86% of them singletons. The sequenced sample consisted of PBMCs. The origin of the receptors is a woman aged 25 to 39 in good health and CMV-seronegative.

This clone showed up just a few times. This chain joins TRBV6-6 and TRBJ1-5, with TRBD1 as a possible D gene (6 bases). The germline V and J ends were trimmed by 6 bases and 1 base, with 16 bases remaining between them. Germline CDR1 and CDR2: MNHNY and SVGAGI (reference sequence). The CDR3 runs to 16 residues. The DNA of the CDR3 is TGTGCCAGCAGCCGTAGACAGGTGACCAGCAATCAGCCCCAGCATTTT. Its translation is CASSRRQVTSNQPQHF.

The chain couples TRBV6-5 to TRBJ1-2; TRBD1 matches 10 bases. The germline V gene encodes CDR1 MNHEY and CDR2 SVGAGI. The CDR3 has 15 residues. With V trimmed by 10 bases and J by 7 bases, 15 bases remained unmatched. CDR3 DNA: TGTGCCACCTGGAGGTCGGGACAGGGGTCTGGTGGCTACACCTTC. It specifies CATWRSGQGSGGYTF.

This clone has a single count. The rearrangement joins TRBV21-1 to TRBJ2-7; no DNA check was done on the table's D call, TRBD1. TRBV21-1 constitutes a pseudogene. CDR3 size: 13 residues. CDR3 sequence reads: CASSIQGVLEQYF. DNA of the CDR3: TGTGCCAGCAGCATCCAGGGGGTCCTGGAGCAGTACTTC.

About this clone itself: Other DNA sequences in this sample translate to the same CDR3. This chain links TRBV4-2 with TRBJ1-1; D is unclear. This CDR3 is built from 15 residues. V was pared by 0 bases and J by 1 base, with 9 bases between. Germline V gene sequence: CDR1 LGHNA, CDR2 YNFKEQ. The CDR3 loop is CASSQDSWANTEAFF. In DNA form, the CDR3 reads TGTGCCAGCAGCCAAGATTCCTGGGCGAACACTGAAGCTTTCTTT.

The chain is built from TRBV5-1 and TRBJ1-1; 9 nucleotides agree with TRBD1. The J segment lost 5 bases and the V segment lost 4 bases, leaving 9 bases of the junction unmatched. Germline V gives CDR1 SGHRS, CDR2 YFSETQ. The CDR3 spans 15 residues. CDR3 coding DNA: TGCGCCAGCAGCGCGGGACAGGGAAGGGGAACTGAAGCTTTCTTT. It encodes CASSAGQGRGTEAFF.

The rearrangement uses TRBV28 and TRBJ2-5; possible D gene TRBD1, 6 bases. Germline CDR1 reads MDHEN; CDR2 reads SYDVKM. Trimming took off 5 bases at V and 0 bases at J, with 13 bases between the two ends. The CDR3 sequence is 15 residues long. The CDR3: CASSQGQGNQETQYF. Here the CDR3 DNA reads TGTGCCAGCAGTCAGGGTCAGGGGAACCAAGAGACCCAGTACTTC.